This TCR beta chain was captured in a study of blood T cell repertoires in COVID-19. Whole-study context: The study drew acute and convalescent COVID-19 samples from the United States, Italy and Spain. T cells, B-cell-depleted T cells, or PBMCs provided the cDNA or gDNA that served as material.

Under the authors' procedure: Amplified reference gene primers provided the basis for estimating nucleated cell counts. Only in-frame clones appear in the TCRdb table, and some are missing; sequencing was by immunoSEQ multiplex PCR. V and J calls and clone size are as listed in that table; D and trimming were resolved from the DNA. The sample contains 150,000 to 160,000 clones, 75% to 95% of which appear only once. CDR1 MDHEN and CDR2 SYDVKM come from the germline V gene. V shed 2 bases, J shed 5 bases, and the junction held 4 bases outside the gene matches. CDR3 size: 16 residues. Sample: peripheral blood. The TCR sequence derives from a man in his forties or fifties with acute or convalescent COVID-19. This chain links TRBV28 with TRBJ1-5, with TRBD1 matching over 12 bases. This CDR3 reads CASSLRGDRGHQPQHF. The CDR3 DNA is TGTGCCAGCAGTTTAAGAGGGGACAGGGGGCATCAGCCCCAGCATTTT.